What follows are 9 T cell receptor beta chains derived from one specimen sequenced in a study of blood T cell repertoires in COVID-19. Produced via immunoSEQ multiplex PCR; TCRdb's table is partial and in-frame only. The sample shows 150,000 to 200,000 clones, approximately 86% of them seen only once. Sequenced: peripheral blood. The origin of the receptors is a man aged 55 to 69 with COVID-19, enrolled during active disease.

This chain connects TRBV6-5 to TRBJ2-1; TRBD1 is a possible D gene (6 bases). V was trimmed by 7 bases and J by 4 bases, leaving 11 bases between them. The CDR3 extends over 13 amino acids. Looked up from germline, CDR1 is MNHEY and CDR2 is SVGAGI. This CDR3 reads CASIWTDYNEQFF. The CDR3 DNA sequence: TGTGCCAGCATTTGGACAGATTACAATGAGCAGTTCTTC.

This clone was recorded only once. The chain recombines TRBV19 with TRBJ1-2; D perhaps matches TRBD1 (5 bases). CDR3 size: 14 residues. Trimming stripped 6 bases from V and 3 bases from J, with 14 bases between. The V gene's germline CDR1 is LNHDA and CDR2 SQIVND (reference sequence). The CDR3 is CASRGRDRDYGYTF. The CDR3 DNA sequence: TGTGCCAGTAGAGGGAGGGACCGAGACTATGGCTACACCTTC.

This sequence joins TRBV4-2 and TRBJ2-1; TRBD2 aligns across 9 bases. The CDR3 covers 16 residues. The germline V gene encodes CDR1 LGHNA and CDR2 YNFKEQ. J was trimmed by 6 bases and V by 4 bases; bases with no gene match: 10. This chain's CDR3 is CASSLTGSGSFNEQFF. CDR3 in DNA: TGTGCCAGCAGCCTCACGGGTAGCGGGAGCTTCAATGAGCAGTTCTTC.

This chain connects TRBV7-2 to TRBJ2-7; 7 bases fit TRBD2. Trimming cost V 6 bases and J 6 bases; bases outside gene matches: 14. CDR3 length equals 15 residues. Germline V gene sequence: CDR1 SGHTA, CDR2 FQGNSA. The CDR3 loop is CASRLYTSGTGEQYF. CDR3 nucleotide sequence: TGTGCCAGCAGATTATACACGAGCGGGACGGGCGAGCAGTACTTC.

The rearrangement joins TRBV28 to TRBJ2-7; D might be TRBD2 (5 bases). Per the germline V gene, CDR1 is MDHEN and CDR2 is SYDVKM. Trimming stripped 6 bases from V and 4 bases from J, with 28 bases between. This CDR3 contains 18 residues. The CDR3 sequence: CASSPLVGRTHTSYEQYF. The CDR3 nucleotides read TGTGCCAGCAGCCCCCTGGTGGGCAGAACCCATACTAGTTACGAGCAGTACTTC.

This chain uses TRBV27 with TRBJ1-4; 9 bases are a match to TRBD1. With V trimmed by 2 bases and J by 8 bases, 6 bases remained unmatched. This CDR3 is 15 amino acids long. Germline V gene data show CDR1 as MNHEY and CDR2 as SMNVEV (reference sequence). CDR3 residues: CASSLAGTGREKLFF. The DNA of the CDR3 is TGTGCCAGCAGTTTAGCCGGGACAGGGAGGGAAAAACTGTTTTTT. The full variable domain, in which reference TRBV27 and TRBJ1-4 provide the parts outside the CDR3, is EAQVTQNPRYLITVTGKKLTVTCSQNMNHEYMSWYRQDPGLGLRQIYYSMNVEVTDKGDVPEGYKVSRKEKRNFPLILESPSPNQTSLYFCASSLAGTGREKLFFGSGTQLSVL.

The chain has TRBV2 and TRBJ1-2; 7 nucleotides match TRBD1. Germline V gives CDR1 SNHLY, CDR2 FYNNEI. The CDR3 is 14 amino acids. The J segment lost 2 bases and the V segment lost 10 bases, leaving 10 bases of the junction unmatched. The CDR3 loop is CATRGTAVNYGYTF. The CDR3 DNA is TGTGCCACCAGGGGGACAGCCGTCAACTATGGCTACACCTTC.

This chain links TRBV4-3 with TRBJ2-7; TRBD2 aligns across 7 bases. The ends lost 0 bases at V and 7 bases at J; junction bases unmatched: 6. Germline-derived CDR1 and CDR2 are LGHNA and YSLEER. This CDR3 has 14 amino acids. The CDR3 spells CASSQDLSGGEQYF. CDR3 DNA sequence: TGCGCCAGCAGCCAAGATCTTTCGGGGGGAGAGCAGTACTTC.

The rearrangement links TRBV5-7 to TRBJ1-4, with D perhaps matching TRBD1 (5 bases). TRBV5-7 is sorted into the ORF group, with uncertain function. V shed 6 bases and J shed 5 bases, with 20 bases lying between them. This CDR3 region has 16 residues. CDR3 nucleotides: TGTGCCAGCATCAATCGGGTTCCAGGGTCGAATGAAAAACTGTTTTTT. Translating it yields CASINRVPGSNEKLFF.